This T cell receptor (beta chain) was documented in a study of T cells in Graves' hyperthyroidism and ophthalmopathy. Germline loops: CDR1 DFQATT, CDR2 SNEGSKA (reference sequence). Trimming removed 2 bases at V and 5 bases at J, with 9 bases between. The CDR3 has 12 amino acids. Using RNA transcripts as the source, TCR beta CDR3 regions were amplified. Initially, a first-round RT-PCR of the TCR CDR3 employed the HTBI primer set. Each CDR3 protein is one row after TCRdb ran MiXCR on the multiplex PCR reads. The top ten clones hold under 55% of a sample with around 500,000 distinct CDR3 sequences, about 20% of them seen once.

The V call is TRBV20-1, the J call TRBJ1-2, with a tentative D call TRBD1 (5 bases). Sequenced sample: blood. The source is a woman aged 70-85 years with Graves' ophthalmopathy. The CDR3 spells CSARRGGYGYTF. CDR3 sequence (DNA): TGCAGTGCTAGACGGGGCGGGTATGGCTACACCTTC.